The next 5 T cell receptor beta chains were all read from a single sample in a study of beta chain features in type 1 diabetes. Overall study results and limits: Shortening of TCRB CDR3s, moderate but significant, appeared in all four CD4+ subsets of Type 1 diabetes patients.

The antigens for these receptors are not known. All of the isolated RNA was reverse transcribed, so expressed TCRB transcripts were sequenced. The protocol was immunoSEQ multiplex PCR, while the TCRdb copy is restricted to in-frame clones and leaves out a portion. Among about 640,000 clones listed, 9.5% to 15% were seen once. Material for sequencing was naive CD4+ T cells from blood. These TCRs come from a man in his thirties or forties with type 1 diabetes.

V gene TRBV11-3 combines with J gene TRBJ1-2; 8 bases match TRBD1. Germline assignment: CDR1 SGHNT and CDR2 YENEEA. The CDR3 extends over 14 amino acids. Germline trimming cut 5 bases from V and 6 bases from J; bases unmatched to any gene: 8. As DNA, the CDR3 is TGTGCCAGCAGCCGAGGGACAGGAGTTCATGGCTACACCTTC. It yields the protein CASSRGTGVHGYTF.

The gene calls are TRBV29-1 and TRBJ1-2, with 8 bases matching TRBD1. Germline CDR1 reads SQVTM; CDR2 reads ANQGSEA. V shed 7 bases, J shed 2 bases, and the junction held 6 bases outside the gene matches. The CDR3 covers 13 residues. The CDR3 loop reads CSALDRANYGYTF. The CDR3 DNA reads TGCAGCGCCTTGGACAGGGCGAACTATGGCTACACCTTC.

The chain uses TRBV2 and TRBJ1-2; TRBD1 matches at 7 bases. This CDR3 region has 14 residues. Losses at the gene ends were 7 bases for V and 3 bases for J; bases not matched to a gene: 8. Germline lookup yields CDR1 SNHLY and CDR2 FYNNEI. The CDR3 DNA reads TGTGCCAGCACTTGGCAGGGGGAGGACTATGGCTACACCTTC. Its protein product is CASTWQGEDYGYTF.

V usage is TRBV6-6 and J usage is TRBJ1-3; no firm D call. Germline CDR1 reads MNHNY; CDR2 reads SVGAGI (reference sequence). The CDR3 is 13 amino acids. The CDR3 loop is CAAKLFSGNTIYF. The CDR3 DNA reads TGTGCGGCGAAGCTATTCTCTGGAAACACCATATATTTT.

This clone came up a few times. V is TRBV5-4 and J is TRBJ2-1; 7 bases fit TRBD1. Germline V gene data show CDR1 as SGHNT and CDR2 as YYREEE (reference sequence). The trim removed 3 bases at V and 4 bases at J, leaving 7 bases unmatched. The CDR3 has 15 residues. CDR3 amino acids: CASSSPAQGYNEQFF. Here the CDR3 DNA reads TGTGCCAGCAGCTCGCCGGCACAGGGGTACAATGAGCAGTTCTTC.